Given below is one T cell receptor beta chain in context. What it recognizes is unknown. The data stem from a study of T cells in Graves' hyperthyroidism and ophthalmopathy. Study information: Peripheral blood specimens were obtained at initial diagnosis, prior to any treatment.

General observations from the study: Researchers found most expanded thyroid clonotypes above 0.001 in blood as well.

Graves' hyperthyroidism without ophthalmopathy progression within 18 months was termed stable. In making diagnoses, clinical symptoms, serum thyroxine and TRAb, thyroid ultrasound and orbital computed tomography were all used. Trimming pared 7 bases from V and 5 bases from J, leaving 21 bases between. There are 16 residues in the CDR3. Amplified TCR beta CDR3 regions derived from RNA transcripts. Initially, a first-round RT-PCR of the TCR CDR3 employed the HTBI primer set. TCRdb re-analysed the multiplex PCR reads in MiXCR, keeping a single row per CDR3 protein. The sample holds fewer than 900,000 distinct CDR3 sequences; around 17% are singletons and the top ten take under 8.5%.

The chain carries TRBV12-3 or TRBV12-4 and TRBJ2-4; unclear D gene. This sequence was found in a man aged 18 to 35 with Graves' hyperthyroidism. The sample comprised blood. Here the CDR3 reads CASTNSGRRSENIQYF. The CDR3 nucleotides are TGTGCCAGCACAAATTCCGGCAGAAGAAGCGAAAACATTCAGTACTTC.